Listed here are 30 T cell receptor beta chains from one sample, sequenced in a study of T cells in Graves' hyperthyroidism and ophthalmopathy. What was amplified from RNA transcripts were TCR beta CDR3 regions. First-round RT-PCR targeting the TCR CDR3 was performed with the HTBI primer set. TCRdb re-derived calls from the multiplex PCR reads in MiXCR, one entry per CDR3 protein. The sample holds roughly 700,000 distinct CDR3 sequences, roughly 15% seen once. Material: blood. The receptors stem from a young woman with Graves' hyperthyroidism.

The DNA of the CDR3 is TGTGCCAGCAGCTTAATCAGGGAGGCTCAAAGGACCCAGTACTTC. Amino acid sequence: CASSLIREAQRTQYF. The rearrangement links TRBV7-9 to TRBJ2-5; possibly TRBD2 for D (6 bases). V lost 2 bases, J lost 7 bases, and 17 bases lay in between. The CDR3 runs to 15 residues. CDR1 is SEHNR, CDR2 FQNEAQ, per germline (reference sequence).

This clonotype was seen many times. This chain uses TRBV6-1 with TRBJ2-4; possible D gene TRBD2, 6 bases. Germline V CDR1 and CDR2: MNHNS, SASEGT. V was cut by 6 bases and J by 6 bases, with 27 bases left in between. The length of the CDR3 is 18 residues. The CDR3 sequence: CASSDGLSSPRQGNIQYF. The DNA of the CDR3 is TGTGCCAGCAGCGACGGACTATCCTCCCCACGCCAGGGAAACATTCAGTACTTC.

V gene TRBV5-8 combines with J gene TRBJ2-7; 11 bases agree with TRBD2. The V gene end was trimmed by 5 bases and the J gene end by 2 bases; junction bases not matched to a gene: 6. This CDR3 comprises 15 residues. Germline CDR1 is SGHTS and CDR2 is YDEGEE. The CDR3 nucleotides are TGTGCCAGCAGTCCCAAGACTAGCGGGACCTACGAGCAGTACTTC. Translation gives CASSPKTSGTYEQYF.

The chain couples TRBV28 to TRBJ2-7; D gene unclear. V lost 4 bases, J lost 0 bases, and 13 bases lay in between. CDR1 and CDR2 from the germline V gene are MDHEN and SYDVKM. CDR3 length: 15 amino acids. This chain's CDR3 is CASSSMARASYEQYF. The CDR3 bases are TGTGCCAGCAGTTCAATGGCGCGCGCCTCCTACGAGCAGTACTTC. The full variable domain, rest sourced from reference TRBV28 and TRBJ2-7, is DVKVTQSSRYLVKRTGEKVFLECVQDMDHENMFWYRQDPGLGLRLIYFSYDVKMKEKGDIPEGYSVSREKKERFSLILESASTNQTSMYLCASSSMARASYEQYFGPGTRLTVT.

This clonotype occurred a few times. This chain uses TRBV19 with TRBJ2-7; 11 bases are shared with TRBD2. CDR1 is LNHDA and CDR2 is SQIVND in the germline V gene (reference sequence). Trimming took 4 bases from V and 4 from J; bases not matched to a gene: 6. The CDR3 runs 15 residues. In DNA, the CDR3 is TGTGCCAGTAGTACCCCGGGGACTAGCGGATACGAGCAGTACTTC. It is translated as CASSTPGTSGYEQYF. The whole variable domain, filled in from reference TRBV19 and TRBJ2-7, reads DGGITQSPKYLFRKEGQNVTLSCEQNLNHDAMYWYRQDPGQGLRLIYYSQIVNDFQKGDIAEGYSVSREKKESFPLTVTSAQKNPTAFYLCASSTPGTSGYEQYFGPGTRLTVT.

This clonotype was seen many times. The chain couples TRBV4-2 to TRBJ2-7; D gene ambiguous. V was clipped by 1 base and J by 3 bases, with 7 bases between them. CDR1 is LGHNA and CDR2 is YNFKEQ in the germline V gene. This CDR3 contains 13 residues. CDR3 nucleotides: TGTGCCAGCAGCCAAGCTACGAACTACGAGCAGTACTTC. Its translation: CASSQATNYEQYF.

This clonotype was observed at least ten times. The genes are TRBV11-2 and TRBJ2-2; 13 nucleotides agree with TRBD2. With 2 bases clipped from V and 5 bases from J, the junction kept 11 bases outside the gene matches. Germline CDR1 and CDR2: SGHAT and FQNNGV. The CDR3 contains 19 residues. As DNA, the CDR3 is TGTGCCAGCAGCTTAAAAGGACTAGCGGGAGAAAGAGGGACCGGGGAGCTGTTTTTT. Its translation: CASSLKGLAGERGTGELFF.

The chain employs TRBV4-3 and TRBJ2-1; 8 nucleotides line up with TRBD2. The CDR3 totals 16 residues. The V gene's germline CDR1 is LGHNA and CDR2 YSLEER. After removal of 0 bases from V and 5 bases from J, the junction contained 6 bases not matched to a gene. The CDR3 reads CASSQDVAGGNNEQFF. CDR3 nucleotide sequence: TGCGCCAGCAGCCAAGACGTCGCGGGAGGAAACAATGAGCAGTTCTTC.

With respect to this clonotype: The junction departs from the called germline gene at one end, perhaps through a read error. The CDR3 sequence: CASSLGTSNGQFF. The CDR3 DNA follows: TGTGCCAGCAGCTTAGGGACCAGCAATGGGCAGTTCTTC. The chain employs TRBV7-9 and TRBJ2-1; D unresolved. Germline V gene lookup returns CDR1 SEHNR and CDR2 FQNEAQ (reference sequence). The CDR3 length is 13 residues.

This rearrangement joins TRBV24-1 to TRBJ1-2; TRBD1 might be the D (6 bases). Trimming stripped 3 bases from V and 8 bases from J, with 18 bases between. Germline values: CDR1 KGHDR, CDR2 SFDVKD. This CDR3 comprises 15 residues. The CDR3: CATSDPTYRVGGYTF. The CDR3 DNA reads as TGTGCCACCAGTGATCCAACTTACAGGGTAGGCGGCTACACCTTC.

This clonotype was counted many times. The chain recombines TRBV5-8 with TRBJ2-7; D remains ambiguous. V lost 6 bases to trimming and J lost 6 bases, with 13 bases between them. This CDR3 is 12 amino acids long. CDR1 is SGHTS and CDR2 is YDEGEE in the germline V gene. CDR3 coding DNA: TGTGCCAGCACAGATCAATTGAGCGAGCAGTACTTC. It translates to CASTDQLSEQYF.

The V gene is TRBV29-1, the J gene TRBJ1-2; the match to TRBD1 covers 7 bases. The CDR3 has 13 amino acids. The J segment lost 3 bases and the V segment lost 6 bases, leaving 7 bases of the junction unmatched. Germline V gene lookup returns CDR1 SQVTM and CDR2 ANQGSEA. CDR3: CSVRQGVDYGYTF. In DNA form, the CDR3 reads TGCAGCGTGCGACAGGGAGTAGACTATGGCTACACCTTC.

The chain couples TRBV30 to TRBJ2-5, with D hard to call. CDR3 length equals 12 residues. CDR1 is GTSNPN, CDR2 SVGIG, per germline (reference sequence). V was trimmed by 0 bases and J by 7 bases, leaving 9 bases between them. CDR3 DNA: TGTGCCTGGAGTGTGGTTGACGTGACCCAGTACTTC. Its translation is CAWSVVDVTQYF.

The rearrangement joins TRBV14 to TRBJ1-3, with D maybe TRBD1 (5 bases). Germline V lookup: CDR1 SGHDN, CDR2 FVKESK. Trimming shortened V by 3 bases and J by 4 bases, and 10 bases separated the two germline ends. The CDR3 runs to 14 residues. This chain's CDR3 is CASSQRGNGNTIYF. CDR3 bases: TGTGCCAGCAGCCAGAGGGGAAACGGAAACACCATATATTTT.

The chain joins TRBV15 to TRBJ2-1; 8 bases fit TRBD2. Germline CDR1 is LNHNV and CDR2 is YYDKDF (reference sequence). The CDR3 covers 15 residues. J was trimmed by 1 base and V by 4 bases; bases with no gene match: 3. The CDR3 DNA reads TGTGCCACCAGCACTGAGCGGGAGTCCTACAATGAGCAGTTCTTC. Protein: CATSTERESYNEQFF.

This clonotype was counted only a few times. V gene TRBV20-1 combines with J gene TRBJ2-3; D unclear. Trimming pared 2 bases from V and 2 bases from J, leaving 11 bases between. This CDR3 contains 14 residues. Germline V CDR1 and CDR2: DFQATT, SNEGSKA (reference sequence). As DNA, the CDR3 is TGCAGTGCTAGACCGCCCCCGGTCACAGATACGCAGTATTTT. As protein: CSARPPPVTDTQYF.

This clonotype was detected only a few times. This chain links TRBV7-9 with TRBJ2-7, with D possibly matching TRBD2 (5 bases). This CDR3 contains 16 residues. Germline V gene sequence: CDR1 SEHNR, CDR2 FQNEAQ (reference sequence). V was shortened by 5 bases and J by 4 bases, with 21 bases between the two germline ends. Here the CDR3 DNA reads TGTGCCAGCAGCGGGCGAGGGCTAACGGACGGGTACGAGCAGTACTTC. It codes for CASSGRGLTDGYEQYF.

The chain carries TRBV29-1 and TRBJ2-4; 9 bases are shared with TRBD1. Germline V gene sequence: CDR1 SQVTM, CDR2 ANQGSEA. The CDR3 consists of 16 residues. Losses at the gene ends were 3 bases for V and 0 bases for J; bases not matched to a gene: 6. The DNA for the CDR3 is TGCAGCGTTGAGCGGTGGGACAGGGTAGCCAAAAACATTCAGTACTTC. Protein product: CSVERWDRVAKNIQYF.

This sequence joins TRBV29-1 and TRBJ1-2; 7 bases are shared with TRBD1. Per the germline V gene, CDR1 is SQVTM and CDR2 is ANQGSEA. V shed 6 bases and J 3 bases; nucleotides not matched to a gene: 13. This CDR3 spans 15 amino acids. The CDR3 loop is CSVDATGQDDYGYTF. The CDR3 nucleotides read TGCAGCGTCGATGCGACAGGGCAGGATGACTATGGCTACACCTTC.

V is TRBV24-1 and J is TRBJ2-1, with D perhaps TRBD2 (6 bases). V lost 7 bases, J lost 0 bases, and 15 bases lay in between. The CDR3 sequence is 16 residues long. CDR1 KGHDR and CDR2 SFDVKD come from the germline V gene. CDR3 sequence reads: CATSDPSAHSYNEQFF. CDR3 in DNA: TGTGCCACCAGCGATCCTAGCGCCCACTCCTACAATGAGCAGTTCTTC.

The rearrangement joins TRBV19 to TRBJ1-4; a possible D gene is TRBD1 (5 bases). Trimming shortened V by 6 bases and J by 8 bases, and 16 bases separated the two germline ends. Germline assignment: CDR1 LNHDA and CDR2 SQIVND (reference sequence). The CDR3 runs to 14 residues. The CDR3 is CASRDPGRDEKLFF. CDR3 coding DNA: TGTGCCAGTAGGGATCCGGGACGGGACGAAAAACTGTTTTTT.

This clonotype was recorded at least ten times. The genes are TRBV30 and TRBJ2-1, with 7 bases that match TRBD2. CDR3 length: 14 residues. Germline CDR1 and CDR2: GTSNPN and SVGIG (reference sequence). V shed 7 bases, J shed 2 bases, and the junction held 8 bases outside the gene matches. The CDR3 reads CASTNRGAYNEQFF. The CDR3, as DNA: TGTGCCTCCACCAATCGGGGGGCCTACAATGAGCAGTTCTTC.

The CDR3 DNA sequence: TGTGCCAGCAGCCAAGTCGGGACTAGCGGTTCCTACGAGCAGTACTTC. Translated, it gives CASSQVGTSGSYEQYF. The chain combines TRBV3-1 with TRBJ2-7; 11 bases align to TRBD2. Germline loops: CDR1 LGHDT, CDR2 YNNKEL (reference sequence). V shed 1 base and J 1 base; nucleotides not matched to a gene: 3. The CDR3 has 16 amino acids.

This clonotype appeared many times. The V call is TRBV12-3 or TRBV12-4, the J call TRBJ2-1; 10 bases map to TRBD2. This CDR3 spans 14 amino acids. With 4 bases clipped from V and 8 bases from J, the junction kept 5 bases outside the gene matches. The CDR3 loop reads CASSSSSGSHEQFF. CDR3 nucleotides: TGTGCCAGCAGTTCATCTAGCGGGAGTCATGAGCAGTTCTTC.

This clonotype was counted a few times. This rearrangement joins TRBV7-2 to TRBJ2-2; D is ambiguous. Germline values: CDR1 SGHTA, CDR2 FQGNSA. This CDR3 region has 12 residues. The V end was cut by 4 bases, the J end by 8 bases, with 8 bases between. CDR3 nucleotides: TGTGCCAGCAGCTCCTTACGGGGGGAGCTGTTTTTT. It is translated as CASSSLRGELFF.

CDR3 nucleotides: TGTGCCAGCAGTACACAAACTAGCGGGAGGGCCTCTTCCTACAATGAGCAGTTCTTC. Its translation: CASSTQTSGRASSYNEQFF. The gene calls are TRBV27 and TRBJ2-1; 13 nucleotides align to TRBD2. The CDR3 has 19 amino acids. Germline CDR1 is MNHEY and CDR2 is SMNVEV (reference sequence). The junction had 11 bases not matched to a gene; V was cut back by 5 bases and J by 1 base.

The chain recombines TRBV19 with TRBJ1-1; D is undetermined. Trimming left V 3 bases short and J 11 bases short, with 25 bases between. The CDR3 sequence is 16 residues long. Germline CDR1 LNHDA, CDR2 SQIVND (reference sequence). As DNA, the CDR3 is TGTGCCAGTAGTATCGGGGTGAGGCGAGCGACCGATAGGGCTTTCTTT. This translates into CASSIGVRRATDRAFF.

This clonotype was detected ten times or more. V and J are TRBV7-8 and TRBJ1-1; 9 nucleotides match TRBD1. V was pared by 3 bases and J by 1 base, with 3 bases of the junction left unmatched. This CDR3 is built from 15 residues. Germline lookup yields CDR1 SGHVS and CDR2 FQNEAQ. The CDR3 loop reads CASSFTGGGNTEAFF. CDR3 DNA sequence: TGTGCCAGCAGCTTTACAGGGGGCGGGAACACTGAAGCTTTCTTT.

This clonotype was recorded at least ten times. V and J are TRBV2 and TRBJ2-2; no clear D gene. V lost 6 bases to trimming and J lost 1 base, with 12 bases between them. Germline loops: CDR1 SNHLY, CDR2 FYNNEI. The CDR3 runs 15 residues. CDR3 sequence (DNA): TGTGCCAGCAGCGAGGTTGTATGGAACACCGGGGAGCTGTTTTTT. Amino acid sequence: CASSEVVWNTGELFF.

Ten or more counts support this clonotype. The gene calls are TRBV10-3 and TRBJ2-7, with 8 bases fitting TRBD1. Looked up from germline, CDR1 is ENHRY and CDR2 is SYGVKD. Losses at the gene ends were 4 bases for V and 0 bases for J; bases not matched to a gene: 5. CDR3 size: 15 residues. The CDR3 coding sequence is TGTGCCATCAGTGGTCGGGACAGGAGCTCCTACGAGCAGTACTTC. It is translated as CAISGRDRSSYEQYF.